This is a list of T cell receptor beta chains from one sample in a study of T cell repertoires in cytomegalovirus infection. In TCRdb, the reads were re-called with MiXCR into one record per CDR3 protein. The sample consists of under 90,000 distinct CDR3 sequences, 20% to 25% of them appearing once. The antigens these receptors bind are not known. The specimen was PBMCs, sequenced either directly or after in vitro stimulation (not recorded which). The origin of the receptors is a human donor in good health (CMV status not recorded). Some clones in this sample may be carry-over from other donors' samples. The CDR3 runs from the conserved cysteine through the conserved F or W. D genes are given only for firm matches. Not all rows give a size; the values are once, few, many and, for expanded clones, a class.

J,length,D,V,size,DNA,CDR3
TRBJ1-2,15,NA,TRBV28,NA,TGTGCCAGCAGTCCGACCCAGCGGGCAGGGTGGGGCTACACCTTC,CASSPTQRAGWGYTF
TRBJ2-3,16,TRBD2,TRBV6-1,few,TGTGCCAGCAGTGCATTTCTGCGGGAGGCAACAGATACGCAGTATTTT,CASSAFLREATDTQYF
TRBJ2-1,14,TRBD2,TRBV5-1,NA,TGCGCCAGCGGGAGCGGGAGGGTGTACAATGAGCAGTTCTTC,CASGSGRVYNEQFF
TRBJ2-2,16,TRBD2,TRBV20-1,few,TGCAGTGCTGCTCCCCCGGGACTAGCGGGAACCGGGGAGCTGTTTTTT,CSAAPPGLAGTGELFF
TRBJ1-5,14,NA,TRBV6-5,NA,TGTGCCAGCAGCCAAGGAGGGTCGGGGCAGCCCCAGCATTTT,CASSQGGSGQPQHF
TRBJ1-1,14,NA,TRBV2,NA,TGTGCCAGCAGTGAAGGTCAGGGGAAGACTGAAGCTTTCTTT,CASSEGQGKTEAFF
TRBJ2-1,15,NA,TRBV15,NA,TGTGCCACCAGCAGGGGGGTACAGTTAAACAATGAGCAGTTCTTC,CATSRGVQLNNEQFF
TRBJ2-1,13,NA,TRBV7-2,many,TGTGCCAGCAGCTTGTCAGAACCCAATGAGCAGTTCTTC,CASSLSEPNEQFF
TRBJ1-1,15,TRBD1,TRBV28,many,TGTGCCAGCAGTTCCGTCGGACAGGTCCGGACTGAAGCTTTCTTT,CASSSVGQVRTEAFF
TRBJ2-1,13,NA,TRBV19,NA,TGTGCCAGTAGTATAGCACCACCGGGTGAGCAGTTCTTC,CASSIAPPGEQFF
TRBJ1-2,15,TRBD1,TRBV7-9,NA,TGTGCCAGCAGCTCTTCCGGACAGGGGTACTATGGCTACACCTTC,CASSSSGQGYYGYTF
TRBJ2-3,14,NA,TRBV12-3/TRBV12-4,few,TGTGCCAGCAGTTTAAGTCTAGTCACAGATACGCAGTATTTT,CASSLSLVTDTQYF
TRBJ2-2,14,NA,TRBV14,NA,TGTGCCAGCAGCCAAGCTATTGGCGCCGGGGAGCTGTTTTTT,CASSQAIGAGELFF
TRBJ1-5,12,NA,TRBV28,NA,TGTGCCAGCAGTATCCCCTATCAGCCCCAGCATTTT,CASSIPYQPQHF
TRBJ2-3,12,NA,TRBV12-3/TRBV12-4,NA,TGTGCCAGCAGTGCCCAGGGGGATACGCAGTATTTT,CASSAQGDTQYF